This TCR beta chain was sequenced in a study of T cells in Graves' hyperthyroidism and ophthalmopathy. The study, taken as a whole, reports: Ophthalmopathy was predicted by the model a median of approximately six months ahead of onset. By a 13 V-J model, ophthalmopathy was set apart from stable hyperthyroidism.

This clonotype has just a few counts. Its antigen remains unidentified. CDR3 size: 16 residues. Germline-derived CDR1 and CDR2 are SGHDN and FVKESK. V dropped 3 bases and J dropped 6; count of bases not matched to a gene: 8. Not enrolled were patients with uncontrolled infection, other autoimmune disease, pregnancy or lactation. About 9.4 ml fresh peripheral blood yielded the PBMCs. Amplified TCR beta CDR3 regions derived from RNA transcripts. When the TCR CDR3 underwent first-round RT-PCR, the HTBI primer set was used. TCRdb fed the multiplex PCR reads into MiXCR, producing one record per CDR3 protein. This table holds some 690,000 distinct CDR3 sequences, 15% to 20% found once.

This chain uses TRBV14 with TRBJ2-2; TRBD1 agrees at 9 bases. Sequencing used blood. This TCR came from a man aged 45-65 years with Graves' hyperthyroidism. In DNA, the CDR3 is TGTGCCAGCAGCCATGGACAGGGGAATGTGGCCGGGGAGCTGTTTTTT. This codes for CASSHGQGNVAGELFF.